A selection of T cell receptor beta chains follows, all from one sample in a study of OX40 agonist ivuxolimab in advanced cancers. Assay: immunoSEQ multiplex PCR; the TCRdb copy retains only in-frame clones and omits some. Found here are about 99,000 clones, approximately 95% of them singletons; the top ten hold about 2%. Sample: CD4+ or CD8+ T cells sorted from blood, taken in a trial of the OX40 agonist ivuxolimab. Receptors were obtained from an adult with an advanced solid tumor such as melanoma, head and neck, liver or kidney cancer. CDR3s include the opening cysteine and the closing phenylalanine or tryptophan. D genes are given only for firm matches. The listing skips clone size in some rows; elsewhere it reads once, few, many or a size class.

cdr3_aa: CASSGLGQSYEQYF
cdr3_nt: TGTGCCAGCAGTGGACTAGGCCAATCCTACGAGCAGTACTTC
clone_size: once
j_call: TRBJ2-7
v_call: TRBV28
d_call: TRBD2

cdr3_aa: CATSKGTGGQPQHF
cdr3_nt: TGTGCCACCAGCAAAGGGACAGGGGGTCAGCCCCAGCATTTT
clone_size: NA
j_call: TRBJ1-5
v_call: TRBV15
d_call: TRBD1

cdr3_aa: CASRIGQGSYNEQFF
cdr3_nt: TGTGCCAGCAGGATCGGACAGGGGTCCTACAATGAGCAGTTCTTC
clone_size: NA
j_call: TRBJ2-1
v_call: TRBV28
d_call: TRBD1

cdr3_aa: CASSQPGQGAIDTQYF
cdr3_nt: TGTGCCAGCAGTCAACCGGGACAGGGGGCTATAGATACGCAGTATTTT
clone_size: NA
j_call: TRBJ2-3
v_call: TRBV6-6
d_call: TRBD1

cdr3_aa: CASSLETSGNAAQYF
cdr3_nt: TGTGCCAGCAGCTTGGAGACTAGCGGGAACGCGGCCCAGTACTTC
clone_size: NA
j_call: TRBJ2-5
v_call: TRBV5-4
d_call: TRBD2

cdr3_aa: CASSDWTSGKQETQYF
cdr3_nt: TGTGCCAGCAGCGACTGGACTAGCGGAAAACAAGAGACCCAGTACTTC
clone_size: NA
j_call: TRBJ2-5
v_call: TRBV11-2
d_call: TRBD2

cdr3_aa: CASSFESDSNQPQHF
cdr3_nt: TGTGCCAGCAGTTTTGAAAGTGATAGCAATCAGCCCCAGCATTTT
clone_size: NA
j_call: TRBJ1-5
v_call: TRBV28
d_call: NA

cdr3_aa: CASSSDLRTGVSYEQYF
cdr3_nt: TGTGCCAGCAGCTCTGATCTCAGGACAGGGGTATCCTACGAGCAGTACTTC
clone_size: NA
j_call: TRBJ2-7
v_call: TRBV11-1
d_call: TRBD1

cdr3_aa: CASTDSWNTEAFF
cdr3_nt: TGTGCCAGTACGGACAGCTGGAACACTGAAGCTTTCTTT
clone_size: NA
j_call: TRBJ1-1
v_call: TRBV7-9
d_call: NA

cdr3_aa: CASSPQAGISYEQYF
cdr3_nt: TGTGCCAGCAGCCCCCAAGCGGGGATTTCCTACGAGCAGTACTTC
clone_size: NA
j_call: TRBJ2-7
v_call: TRBV7-9
d_call: TRBD2

cdr3_aa: CASSLSGWAGELFF
cdr3_nt: TGTGCCAGCAGTTTATCGGGGTGGGCCGGGGAGCTGTTTTTT
clone_size: NA
j_call: TRBJ2-2
v_call: TRBV27
d_call: NA

cdr3_aa: CASSIYSKVNQPQHF
cdr3_nt: TGTGCCAGTAGTATTTACAGTAAAGTGAATCAGCCCCAGCATTTT
clone_size: NA
j_call: TRBJ1-5
v_call: TRBV19
d_call: NA

cdr3_aa: CAISESGTSYSYEQYF
cdr3_nt: TGTGCCATCAGTGAGTCTGGGACTAGTTACTCCTACGAGCAGTACTTC
clone_size: NA
j_call: TRBJ2-7
v_call: TRBV10-3
d_call: TRBD2

cdr3_aa: CASSPAGPLPTDTQYF
cdr3_nt: TGTGCCAGCAGCCCCGCCGGGCCCCTGCCCACAGATACGCAGTATTTT
clone_size: NA
j_call: TRBJ2-3
v_call: TRBV5-8
d_call: NA

cdr3_aa: CASTGTLNTEAFF
cdr3_nt: TGTGCCAGCACCGGTACACTGAACACTGAAGCTTTCTTT
clone_size: NA
j_call: TRBJ1-1
v_call: TRBV9
d_call: NA

cdr3_aa: CASSLGTGGFSTDTQYF
cdr3_nt: TGTGCCAGCAGCTTAGGGACAGGGGGATTTAGCACAGATACGCAGTATTTT
clone_size: NA
j_call: TRBJ2-3
v_call: TRBV13
d_call: TRBD1

cdr3_aa: CASSETSGRADGTGELFF
cdr3_nt: TGTGCCAGCAGCGAAACTAGCGGGAGGGCCGATGGGACCGGGGAGCTGTTTTTT
clone_size: NA
j_call: TRBJ2-2
v_call: TRBV7-9
d_call: TRBD2

cdr3_aa: CASSGRDSAYEQYF
cdr3_nt: TGTGCCAGCAGCGGCCGGGACTCTGCCTACGAGCAGTACTTC
clone_size: NA
j_call: TRBJ2-7
v_call: TRBV7-6
d_call: NA

cdr3_aa: CASSSLRLAGYGIQYF
cdr3_nt: TGTGCCAGCAGTTCTCTTCGACTAGCGGGGTATGGCATTCAGTACTTC
clone_size: NA
j_call: TRBJ2-4
v_call: TRBV28
d_call: TRBD2

cdr3_aa: CASSPQGAEVGYTF
cdr3_nt: TGTGCCAGCAGCCCCCAGGGGGCAGAGGTCGGCTACACCTTC
clone_size: NA
j_call: TRBJ1-2
v_call: TRBV9
d_call: TRBD1

cdr3_aa: CASSPGTFSYEQYF
cdr3_nt: TGCGCCAGCAGCCCGGGGACGTTCTCCTACGAGCAGTACTTC
clone_size: NA
j_call: TRBJ2-7
v_call: TRBV4-1
d_call: NA

cdr3_aa: CASSYAEQYF
cdr3_nt: TGTGCCAGCAGTTACGCCGAGCAGTACTTC
clone_size: NA
j_call: TRBJ2-7
v_call: TRBV27
d_call: NA

cdr3_aa: CASSDTGSYEQYF
cdr3_nt: TGTGCCAGCAGTGATACAGGGTCCTACGAGCAGTACTTC
clone_size: once
j_call: TRBJ2-7
v_call: TRBV27
d_call: NA

cdr3_aa: CASSLSFPGEGHEQYF
cdr3_nt: TGCGCCAGCAGCTTGAGTTTTCCCGGGGAGGGTCACGAGCAGTACTTC
clone_size: NA
j_call: TRBJ2-7
v_call: TRBV5-1
d_call: TRBD2

cdr3_aa: CASSLDYSYEQYF
cdr3_nt: TGTGCCAGCAGCTTGGATTACTCCTACGAGCAGTACTTC
clone_size: NA
j_call: TRBJ2-7
v_call: TRBV7-9
d_call: NA

cdr3_aa: CATSSGTSREAFF
cdr3_nt: TGTGCCACCAGCAGTGGGACAAGCCGTGAAGCTTTCTTT
clone_size: NA
j_call: TRBJ1-1
v_call: TRBV15
d_call: NA

cdr3_aa: CASSITTLGNQPQHF
cdr3_nt: TGTGCCAGTAGTATCACCACCTTGGGCAATCAGCCCCAGCATTTT
clone_size: NA
j_call: TRBJ1-5
v_call: TRBV19
d_call: NA

cdr3_aa: CASSIGLAGAYEQYF
cdr3_nt: TGTGCCAGTAGTATAGGGCTAGCGGGAGCTTACGAGCAGTACTTC
clone_size: NA
j_call: TRBJ2-7
v_call: TRBV19
d_call: TRBD2

cdr3_aa: CASSSGGLAGGEQYF
cdr3_nt: TGTGCCAGCAGCTCCGGAGGACTAGCGGGGGGGGAGCAGTACTTC
clone_size: NA
j_call: TRBJ2-7
v_call: TRBV5-4
d_call: TRBD2

cdr3_aa: CASSPALASGQETQYF
cdr3_nt: TGTGCCAGCAGCCCAGCATTAGCCTCGGGCCAAGAGACCCAGTACTTC
clone_size: NA
j_call: TRBJ2-5
v_call: TRBV7-2
d_call: NA

cdr3_aa: CASRSSGQGVDEQYF
cdr3_nt: TGTGCCAGCCGCTCCTCAGGACAGGGGGTCGACGAGCAGTACTTC
clone_size: NA
j_call: TRBJ2-7
v_call: TRBV18
d_call: TRBD1

cdr3_aa: CSVHGRGYNEQFF
cdr3_nt: TGCAGCGTTCACGGTCGGGGGTACAATGAGCAGTTCTTC
clone_size: NA
j_call: TRBJ2-1
v_call: TRBV29-1
d_call: NA

cdr3_aa: CASSLTSDTRFYEQYF
cdr3_nt: TGTGCCAGCAGTCTGACTTCCGATACCCGGTTTTACGAGCAGTACTTC
clone_size: NA
j_call: TRBJ2-7
v_call: TRBV21-1
d_call: NA

cdr3_aa: CASRLVPCAGPEVEKLFF
cdr3_nt: TGTGCAAGTCGCTTAGTCCCTTGCGCGGGTCCGGAGGTTGAAAAACTGTTTTTT
clone_size: NA
j_call: TRBJ1-4
v_call: TRBV12-2
d_call: NA